This TCR beta chain was found in a study of blood T cell repertoires in COVID-19 (dated by TCRdb to about 2020). Regarding the complete study: Samples covering the acute and convalescent phases of COVID-19 were provided by collaborators in the United States, Italy and Spain. The material from the prospective study consisted of cDNA or gDNA derived from T cells, B-cell-depleted T cells, or PBMCs. Samples came from the ongoing ImmuneRACE study (first 160 participants) plus 1,254 subjects from 6 global collaborators. A de-identified subject ID, COVID-19 status, age in years and sex were almost always included in the sample metadata. HLA class I and class II types, where available, came from metadata supplied by the sample provider rather than from assay-based typing. The repertoires were released in a freely available public database intended as a resource for research on the immune response to SARS-CoV-2. Deeply sampled blood TCRbeta repertoires from subjects exposed to, actively infected with, or recovered from COVID-19 were included in the dataset. Summary of the overall study and its limitations: How much clinical and demographic metadata was included differed by source and by participant, and the metadata was provided uncurated.

TCRbeta CDR3 regions were amplified from genomic DNA by means of the immunoSEQ Assay, a bias-controlled multiplex PCR. Per the original workflow: Within the assay, amplification of reference gene primers was used to estimate how many nucleated cells each sample contained. To quantify the absolute abundance of each unique TCRbeta CDR3 rearrangement, sequence reads were collapsed and filtered. Productive Simpson clonality was computed per sample as the square root of Simpson's diversity index over productive rearrangements. TCRdb obtained this table from immuneACCESS and retained in-frame rearrangements with V and J assigned. These tables miss some clones; where compared with another copy, unresolved V genes account for less than half of the shortfall, and the remainder is unexplained. D and trimming come from the DNA, and the V and J calls and clone size come from that table. The sample table holds some 130,000 clones, of which more than 70% were seen once. The ten largest make up around 4.7% of the sample.

The junction shows trimming of 5 bases on V and 4 bases on J, plus 19 bases between the germline ends. The germline V gene supplies CDR1 SGHTA and CDR2 FQGNSA. The CDR3 numbers 16 residues from cysteine through phenylalanine. The only DNA kept is the CDR3, 48 bases in frame from the first base. This clone was seen only once. Which antigen it targets is not known. Per-base quality was not reported, and no clone a single base away is much larger than it. Collaborating institutions collected whole blood in K2EDTA tubes following their own protocols. For TCRbeta analysis, collaborators shipped samples in one of three forms: frozen whole blood, isolated PBMCs, or DNA extracted from either of those sample types.

The clonotype originates from a human donor in a cohort sampled during active COVID-19. Sequenced: peripheral blood. The chain joins TRBV7-2 to TRBJ2-3; the D gene is possibly TRBD2, with 6 bases matching. The CDR3 region: CASSPPGSGLSDTQYF. The nucleotides read TGTGCCAGCAGCCCCCCCGGGAGCGGGCTGTCAGATACGCAGTATTTT.